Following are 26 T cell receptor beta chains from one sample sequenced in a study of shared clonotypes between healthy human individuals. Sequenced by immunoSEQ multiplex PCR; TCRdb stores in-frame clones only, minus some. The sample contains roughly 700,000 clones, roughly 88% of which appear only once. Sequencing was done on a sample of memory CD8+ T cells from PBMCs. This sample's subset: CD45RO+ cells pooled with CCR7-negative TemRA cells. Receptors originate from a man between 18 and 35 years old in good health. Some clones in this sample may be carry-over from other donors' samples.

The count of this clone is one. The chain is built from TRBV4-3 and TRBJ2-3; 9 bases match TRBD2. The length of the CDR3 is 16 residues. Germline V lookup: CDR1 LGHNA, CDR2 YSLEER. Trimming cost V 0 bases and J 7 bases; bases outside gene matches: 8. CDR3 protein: CASSQERLAVKNTQYF. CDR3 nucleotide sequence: TGCGCCAGCAGCCAAGAGAGACTAGCGGTTAAGAATACGCAGTATTTT.

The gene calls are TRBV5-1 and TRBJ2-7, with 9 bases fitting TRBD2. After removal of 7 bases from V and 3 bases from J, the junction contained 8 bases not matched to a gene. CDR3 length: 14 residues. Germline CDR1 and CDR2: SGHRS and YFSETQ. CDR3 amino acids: CASRRLAEVYEQYF. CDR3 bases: TGCGCCAGCCGGCGACTAGCGGAGGTCTACGAGCAGTACTTC.

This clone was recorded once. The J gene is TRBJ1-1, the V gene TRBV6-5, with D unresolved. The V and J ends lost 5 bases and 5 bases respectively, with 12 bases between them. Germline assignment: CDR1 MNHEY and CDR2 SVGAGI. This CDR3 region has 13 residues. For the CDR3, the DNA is TGTGCCAGCAGTCCGGTAGGGCATACTGAAGCTTTCTTT. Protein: CASSPVGHTEAFF.

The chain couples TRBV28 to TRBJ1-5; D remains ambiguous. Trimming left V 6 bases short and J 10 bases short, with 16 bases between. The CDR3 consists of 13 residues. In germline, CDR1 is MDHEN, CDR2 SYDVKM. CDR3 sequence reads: CASRADGRQPQHF. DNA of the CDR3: TGTGCCAGCAGAGCCGACGGCCGCCAACCCCAGCATTTT.

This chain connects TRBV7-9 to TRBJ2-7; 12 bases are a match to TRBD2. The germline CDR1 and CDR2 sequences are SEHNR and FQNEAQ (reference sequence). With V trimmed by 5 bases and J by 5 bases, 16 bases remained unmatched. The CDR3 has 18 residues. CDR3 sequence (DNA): TGTGCCAGCAGCGGAAAACCGGGACTAGCGGGTGGGACCGACGAGCAGTACTTC. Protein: CASSGKPGLAGGTDEQYF.

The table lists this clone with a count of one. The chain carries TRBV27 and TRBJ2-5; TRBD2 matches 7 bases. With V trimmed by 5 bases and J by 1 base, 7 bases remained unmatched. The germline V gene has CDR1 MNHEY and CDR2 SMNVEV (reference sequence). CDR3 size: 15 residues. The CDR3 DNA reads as TGTGCCAGCAGTCCCGAAGCGGGATTCCAAGAGACCCAGTACTTC. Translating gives CASSPEAGFQETQYF.

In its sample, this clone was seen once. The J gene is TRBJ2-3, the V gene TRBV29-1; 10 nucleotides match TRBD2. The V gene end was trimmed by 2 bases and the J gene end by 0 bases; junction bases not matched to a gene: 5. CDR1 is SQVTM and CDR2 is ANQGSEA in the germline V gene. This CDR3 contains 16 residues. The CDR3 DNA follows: TGCAGCGTTGAATCTAGCGGGAGTCGGAGCACAGATACGCAGTATTTT. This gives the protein CSVESSGSRSTDTQYF.

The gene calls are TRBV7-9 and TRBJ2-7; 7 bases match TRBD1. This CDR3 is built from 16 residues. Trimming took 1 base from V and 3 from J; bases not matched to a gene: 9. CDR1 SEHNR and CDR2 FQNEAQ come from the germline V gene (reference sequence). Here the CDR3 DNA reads TGTGCCAGCAGCTTAGTAGGTCGACAGGGCGGCTACGAGCAGTACTTC. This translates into CASSLVGRQGGYEQYF.

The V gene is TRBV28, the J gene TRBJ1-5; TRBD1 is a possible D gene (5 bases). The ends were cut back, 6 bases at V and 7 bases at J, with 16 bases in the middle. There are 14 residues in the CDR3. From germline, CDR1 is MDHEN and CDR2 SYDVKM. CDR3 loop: CASSPRQTGQPQHF. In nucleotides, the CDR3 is TGTGCCAGCAGCCCACGACAGACGGGGCAGCCCCAGCATTTT.

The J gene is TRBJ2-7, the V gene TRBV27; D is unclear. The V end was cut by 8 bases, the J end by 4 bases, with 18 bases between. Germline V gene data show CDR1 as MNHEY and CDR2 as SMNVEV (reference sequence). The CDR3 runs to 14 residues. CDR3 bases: TGTGCCAGCGCCGGCGGCCGCGGATATTACGAGCAGTACTTC. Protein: CASAGGRGYYEQYF.

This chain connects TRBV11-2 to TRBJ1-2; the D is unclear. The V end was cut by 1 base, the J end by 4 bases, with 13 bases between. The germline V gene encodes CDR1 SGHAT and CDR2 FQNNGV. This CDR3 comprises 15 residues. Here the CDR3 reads CASSLGSAASYGYTF. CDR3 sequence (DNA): TGTGCCAGCAGCTTAGGATCGGCGGCCTCCTATGGCTACACCTTC.

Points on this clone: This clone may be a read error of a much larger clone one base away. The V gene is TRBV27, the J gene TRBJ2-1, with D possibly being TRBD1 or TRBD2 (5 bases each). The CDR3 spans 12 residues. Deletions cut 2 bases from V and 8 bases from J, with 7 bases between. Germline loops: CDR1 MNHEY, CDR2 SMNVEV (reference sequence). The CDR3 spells CASSLMGDEQFF. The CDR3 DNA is TGTGCCAGCAGTTTAATGGGGGATGAGCAGTTCTTC.

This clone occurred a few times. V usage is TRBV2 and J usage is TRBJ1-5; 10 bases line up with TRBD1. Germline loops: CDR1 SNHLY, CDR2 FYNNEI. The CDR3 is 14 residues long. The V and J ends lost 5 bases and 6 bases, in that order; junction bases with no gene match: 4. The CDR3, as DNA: TGTGCCAGCAGTCGGGACAGGGGAATTCAGCCCCAGCATTTT. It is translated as CASSRDRGIQPQHF.

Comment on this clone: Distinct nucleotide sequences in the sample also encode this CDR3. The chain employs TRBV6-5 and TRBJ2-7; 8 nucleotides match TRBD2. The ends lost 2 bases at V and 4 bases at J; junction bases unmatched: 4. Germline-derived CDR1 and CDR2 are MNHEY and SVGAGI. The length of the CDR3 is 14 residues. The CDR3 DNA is TGTGCCAGCAGTTACGGGGCGGGAGGTTACGAGCAGTACTTC. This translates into CASSYGAGGYEQYF.

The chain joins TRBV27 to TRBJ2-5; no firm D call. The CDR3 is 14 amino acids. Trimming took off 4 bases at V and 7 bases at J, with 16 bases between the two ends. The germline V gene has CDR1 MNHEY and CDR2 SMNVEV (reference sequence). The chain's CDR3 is CASSSTLSGGTQYF. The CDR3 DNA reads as TGTGCCAGCAGTTCTACCCTCTCGGGTGGGACCCAGTACTTC.

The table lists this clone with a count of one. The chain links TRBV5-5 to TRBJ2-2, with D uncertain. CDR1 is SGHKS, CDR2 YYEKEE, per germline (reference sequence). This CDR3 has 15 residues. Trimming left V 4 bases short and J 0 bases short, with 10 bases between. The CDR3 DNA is TGTGCCAGCAGCCGTGCGTTCGCGAACACCGGGGAGCTGTTTTTT. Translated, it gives CASSRAFANTGELFF.

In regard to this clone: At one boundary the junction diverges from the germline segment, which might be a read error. The CDR3 coding sequence is TGTGCCAGCAGTAGAAGACAGGGGAGCTACGGGCAGTACTTC. Translating it yields CASSRRQGSYGQYF. J is TRBJ2-7 and V is TRBV27; 8 bases agree with TRBD1. The CDR3 spans 14 residues. CDR1 and CDR2 (germline): MNHEY, SMNVEV (reference sequence).

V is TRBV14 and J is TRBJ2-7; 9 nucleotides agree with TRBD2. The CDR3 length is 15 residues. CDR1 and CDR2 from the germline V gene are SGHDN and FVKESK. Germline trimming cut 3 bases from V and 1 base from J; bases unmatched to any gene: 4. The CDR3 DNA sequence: TGTGCCAGCAGCCACGGACTAGCGTCGTCCTACGAGCAGTACTTC. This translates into CASSHGLASSYEQYF. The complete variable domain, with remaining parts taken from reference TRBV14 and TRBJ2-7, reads EAGVTQFPSHSVIEKGQTVTLRCDPISGHDNLYWYRRVMGKEIKFLLHFVKESKQDESGMPNNRFLAERTGGTYSTLKVQPAELEDSGVYFCASSHGLASSYEQYFGPGTRLTVT.

The CDR3 nucleotides are TGCGCCAGCAGCTTAGCGTCCGGGACAGGGGCCTACGAGCAGTACTTC. It yields the protein CASSLASGTGAYEQYF. The chain employs TRBV5-1 and TRBJ2-7; 10 nucleotides match TRBD1. The CDR3 covers 16 residues. V shed 2 bases, J shed 2 bases, and the junction held 7 bases outside the gene matches. The germline CDR1 and CDR2 sequences are SGHRS and YFSETQ.

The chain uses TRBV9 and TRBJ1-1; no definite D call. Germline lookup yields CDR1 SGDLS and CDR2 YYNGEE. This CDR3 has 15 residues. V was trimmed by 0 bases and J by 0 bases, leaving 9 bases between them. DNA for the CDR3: TGTGCCAGCAGCGTAGGCCAGTTACTGAACACTGAAGCTTTCTTT. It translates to CASSVGQLLNTEAFF.

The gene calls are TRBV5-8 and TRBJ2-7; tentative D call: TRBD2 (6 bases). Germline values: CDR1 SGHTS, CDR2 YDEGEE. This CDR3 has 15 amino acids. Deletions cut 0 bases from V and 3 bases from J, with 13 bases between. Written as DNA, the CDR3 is TGTGCCAGCAGCTTGGCCCGGCGGGGAGTCTACGAGCAGTACTTC. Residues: CASSLARRGVYEQYF.

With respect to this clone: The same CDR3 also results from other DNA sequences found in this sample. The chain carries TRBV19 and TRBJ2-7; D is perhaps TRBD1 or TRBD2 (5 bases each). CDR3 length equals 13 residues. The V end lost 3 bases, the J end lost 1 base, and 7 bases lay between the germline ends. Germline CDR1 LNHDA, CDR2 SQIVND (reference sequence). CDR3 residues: CASSIGGSYEQYF. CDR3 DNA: TGTGCCAGTAGTATTGGGGGATCCTACGAGCAGTACTTC.

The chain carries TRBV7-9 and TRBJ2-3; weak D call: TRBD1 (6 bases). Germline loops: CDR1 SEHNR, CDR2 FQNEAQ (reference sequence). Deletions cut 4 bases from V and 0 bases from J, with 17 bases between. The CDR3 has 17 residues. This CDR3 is CASSSALAGVSTDTQYF. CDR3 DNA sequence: TGTGCCAGCAGCTCGGCCCTCGCAGGGGTCAGCACAGATACGCAGTATTTT.

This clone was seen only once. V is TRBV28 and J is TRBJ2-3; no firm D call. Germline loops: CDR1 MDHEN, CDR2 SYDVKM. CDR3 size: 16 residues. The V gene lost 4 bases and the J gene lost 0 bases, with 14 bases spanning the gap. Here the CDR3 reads CASSSTGSPSTDTQYF. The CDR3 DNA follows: TGTGCCAGCAGTTCCACCGGGTCCCCTAGCACAGATACGCAGTATTTT. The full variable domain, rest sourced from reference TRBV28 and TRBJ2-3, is DVKVTQSSRYLVKRTGEKVFLECVQDMDHENMFWYRQDPGLGLRLIYFSYDVKMKEKGDIPEGYSVSREKKERFSLILESASTNQTSMYLCASSSTGSPSTDTQYFGPGTRLTVL.

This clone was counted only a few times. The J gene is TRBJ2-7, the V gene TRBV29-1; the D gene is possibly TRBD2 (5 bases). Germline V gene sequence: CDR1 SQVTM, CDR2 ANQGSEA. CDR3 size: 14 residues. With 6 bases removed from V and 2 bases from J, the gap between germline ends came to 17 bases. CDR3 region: CSVGRAQKPYEQYF. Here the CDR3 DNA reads TGCAGCGTCGGGCGGGCTCAAAAGCCCTACGAGCAGTACTTC.

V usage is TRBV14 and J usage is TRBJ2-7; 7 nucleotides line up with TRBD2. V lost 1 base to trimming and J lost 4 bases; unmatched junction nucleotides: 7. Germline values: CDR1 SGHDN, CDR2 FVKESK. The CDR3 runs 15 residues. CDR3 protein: CASSQGTRRGYEQYF. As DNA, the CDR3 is TGTGCCAGCAGCCAAGGGACACGGCGGGGGTACGAGCAGTACTTC.